This TCR beta chain was captured in a study of blood T cell repertoires in COVID-19. Clones were sequenced by immunoSEQ multiplex PCR, and TCRdb holds only the in-frame ones, with some missing. Counted here are fewer than 50,000 clones, roughly 90% occurring once; the ten biggest clones make up less than 30%. The germline gives CDR1 SQVTM, CDR2 ANQGSEA. The CDR3 consists of 14 residues. V was clipped by 5 bases and J by 9 bases, with 20 bases between them. Sequenced material: peripheral blood. The gene calls are TRBV29-1 and TRBJ2-1, with D possibly being TRBD2 (6 bases). The TCR was taken from a man in his 60s with active or convalescent COVID-19. CDR3: CSVLWGRYDSEQFF. The CDR3 nucleotides are TGCAGCGTTTTATGGGGGAGGTATGATAGTGAGCAGTTCTTC.